The next 21 T cell receptor beta chains were all read from a single sample in a study of T cell responses to AZD1222 COVID-19 vaccine. Produced via immunoSEQ multiplex PCR; TCRdb's table is partial and in-frame only. The sample holds 150,000 to 200,000 clones, about 91% seen once. Sample: peripheral blood, taken on day 0 of AZD1222 vaccination. The receptor source for this set is an adult in good health.

The genes are TRBV29-1 and TRBJ1-1; D remains ambiguous. The germline CDR1 and CDR2 sequences are SQVTM and ANQGSEA. Trimming cost V 1 base and J 0 bases, with 6 bases left between them. This CDR3 is built from 13 residues. CDR3 sequence: CSVEGGLNTEAFF. In DNA, the CDR3 is TGCAGCGTTGAAGGGGGTTTGAACACTGAAGCTTTCTTT.

The chain recombines TRBV11-3 with TRBJ2-1, with a tentative D call TRBD1 (6 bases). Germline CDR1 is SGHNT and CDR2 is YENEEA. This CDR3 is 12 amino acids long. V shed 3 bases and J shed 7 bases, with 7 bases lying between them. CDR3 region: CASSFRGNEQFF. The CDR3 DNA is TGTGCCAGCAGCTTCAGGGGTAATGAGCAGTTCTTC.

This chain connects TRBV6-2 or TRBV6-3 to TRBJ1-3; D is undetermined. Germline V lookup: CDR1 MNHEY, CDR2 SVGEGT. Trimming left V 5 bases short and J 1 base short, with 18 bases between. This CDR3 region has 17 residues. CDR3 in DNA: TGTGCCAGCAGTACCACCCTGAACCCTGTTTCTGGAAACACCATATATTTT. Translation: CASSTTLNPVSGNTIYF.

This chain joins TRBV27 and TRBJ1-1; TRBD1 matches at 7 bases. With 5 bases clipped from V and 1 base from J, the junction kept 10 bases outside the gene matches. The CDR3 has 16 amino acids. Germline values: CDR1 MNHEY, CDR2 SMNVEV (reference sequence). CDR3 bases: TGTGCCAGCAGTCGTTCTTACAGGGGACCGAACACTGAAGCTTTCTTT. Translating gives CASSRSYRGPNTEAFF.

The chain has TRBV2 and TRBJ1-1; 7 nucleotides align to TRBD1. This CDR3 is 13 amino acids long. The J segment lost 4 bases and the V segment lost 4 bases, leaving 3 bases of the junction unmatched. Germline values: CDR1 SNHLY, CDR2 FYNNEI. CDR3 in amino acids: CASSGAGGTEAFF. CDR3 sequence (DNA): TGTGCCAGCAGTGGGGCAGGGGGCACTGAAGCTTTCTTT.

This chain uses TRBV28 with TRBJ1-1; D uncertain. This CDR3 is 12 amino acids long. Germline assignment: CDR1 MDHEN and CDR2 SYDVKM. Deletions cut 6 bases from V and 0 bases from J, with 5 bases between. CDR3 coding DNA: TGTGCCAGCAGAGATCTGAACACTGAAGCTTTCTTT. Protein product: CASRDLNTEAFF.

The rearrangement uses TRBV4-1 and TRBJ1-2; no definite D call. Per germline, CDR1 MGHRA and CDR2 YSYEKL. This CDR3 contains 13 residues. V was cut by 4 bases and J by 4 bases, with 10 bases left in between. CDR3 loop: CASSPLGAYGYTF. DNA of the CDR3: TGCGCCAGCAGCCCCCTGGGAGCCTATGGCTACACCTTC.

The chain combines TRBV15 with TRBJ1-3; 7 nucleotides align to TRBD1. Germline-derived CDR1 and CDR2 are LNHNV and YYDKDF (reference sequence). V lost 4 bases, J lost 4 bases, and 7 bases stayed unmatched. The CDR3 loop spans 15 amino acids. The CDR3 here is CATSTPGRGGNTIYF. The CDR3 bases are TGTGCCACCAGCACCCCCGGCAGGGGGGGAAACACCATATATTTT. The whole variable domain, filled in from reference TRBV15 and TRBJ1-3, reads DAMVIQNPRYQVTQFGKPVTLSCSQTLNHNVMYWYQQKSSQAPKLLFHYYDKDFNNEADTPDNFQSRRPNTSFCFLDIRSPGLGDTAMYLCATSTPGRGGNTIYFGEGSWLTVV.

This CDR3 is CASSQVQGGLYGYTF. CDR3 bases: TGCGCCAGCAGCCAAGTTCAGGGCGGGCTCTATGGCTACACCTTC. J is TRBJ1-2 and V is TRBV4-3; TRBD1 is a possible D gene (5 bases). The V gene lost 1 base and the J gene lost 4 bases, with 13 bases spanning the gap. Germline CDR1 is LGHNA and CDR2 is YSLEER. This CDR3 is built from 15 residues.

The chain is built from TRBV7-9 and TRBJ2-7; TRBD1 agrees at 9 bases. Germline V gene sequence: CDR1 SEHNR, CDR2 FQNEAQ (reference sequence). V shed 3 bases, J shed 5 bases, and the junction held 5 bases outside the gene matches. The CDR3 consists of 14 residues. DNA of the CDR3: TGTGCCAGCAGCTTCGACAGGGGGATCGACGAGCAGTACTTC. As protein: CASSFDRGIDEQYF.

The chain's CDR3 is CASSPPGGAMGGQPQHF. CDR3 nucleotides: TGTGCCAGCAGCCCGCCCGGGGGGGCTATGGGTGGTCAGCCCCAGCATTTT. The chain has TRBV11-3 and TRBJ1-5, with D perhaps TRBD1 (6 bases). V was trimmed by 5 bases and J by 6 bases, leaving 23 bases between them. This CDR3 spans 17 amino acids. CDR1 and CDR2 (germline): SGHNT, YENEEA.

V gene TRBV4-3 combines with J gene TRBJ2-2; D is unclear. Germline CDR1 and CDR2: LGHNA and YSLEER. The CDR3 spans 14 residues. The V gene lost 7 bases and the J gene lost 1 base, with 10 bases spanning the gap. CDR3 nucleotides: TGCGCCAGCACGATAGTCGGGAACACCGGGGAGCTGTTTTTT. Translating it yields CASTIVGNTGELFF.

The chain joins TRBV4-3 to TRBJ2-1, with D possibly being TRBD2 (7 bases). CDR1 and CDR2 (germline): LGHNA, YSLEER. The germline V and J ends were trimmed by 0 bases and 6 bases, with 15 bases remaining between them. This CDR3 contains 16 residues. The CDR3 nucleotides are TGCGCCAGCAGCCAAGATAGGGGGGGCTCATCCAATGAGCAGTTCTTC. Residues: CASSQDRGGSSNEQFF.

The CDR3 DNA reads TGTGCCAGCAGTTCCCGCGGGACACCAGATGAAGCTTTCTTT. Protein sequence: CASSSRGTPDEAFF. The V gene is TRBV6-5, the J gene TRBJ1-1, with a weak D call TRBD1 (6 bases). Deletions cut 4 bases from V and 7 bases from J, with 16 bases between. The germline CDR1 and CDR2 sequences are MNHEY and SVGAGI. This CDR3 comprises 14 residues.

V usage is TRBV28 and J usage is TRBJ1-2; no clear D gene. CDR1 is MDHEN, CDR2 SYDVKM, per germline. The V gene lost 3 bases and the J gene lost 8 bases, with 16 bases spanning the gap. This CDR3 has 14 residues. The CDR3 region has the DNA TGTGCCAGCAGTTTGGATAGCAGTATTGGAGGCTACACCTTC. It specifies CASSLDSSIGGYTF.

The chain recombines TRBV11-2 with TRBJ2-2; tentative D call: TRBD2 (5 bases). In germline, CDR1 is SGHAT, CDR2 FQNNGV. This CDR3 comprises 14 residues. The germline V and J ends were trimmed by 6 bases and 2 bases, with 10 bases remaining between them. The CDR3 region has the DNA TGTGCCAGCAGGTTACGACTAAACACCGGGGAGCTGTTTTTT. As protein: CASRLRLNTGELFF.

The V gene is TRBV29-1, the J gene TRBJ2-7; D is uncertain. Germline V CDR1 and CDR2: SQVTM, ANQGSEA. V lost 6 bases and J lost 7, with 13 bases in between. The CDR3 runs to 11 residues. The CDR3 DNA is TGCAGCGTCCCCGTCGGTGGGGAGCAGTACTTC. Translation gives CSVPVGGEQYF.

Here the CDR3 reads CASSSSGTGSLPYGYTF. The CDR3 DNA follows: TGTGCCAGCAGTTCTTCCGGGACAGGTAGTCTACCCTATGGCTACACCTTC. The chain carries TRBV28 and TRBJ1-2, with 8 bases fitting TRBD1. The length of the CDR3 is 17 residues. Germline V gives CDR1 MDHEN, CDR2 SYDVKM. Trimming at V came to 4 bases and at J to 4 bases, leaving 14 bases not matched to a gene.

The rearrangement uses TRBV6-5 and TRBJ2-1, with 11 bases fitting TRBD1. Germline V gene sequence: CDR1 MNHEY, CDR2 SVGAGI. The CDR3 is 15 amino acids. With 10 bases clipped from V and 5 bases from J, the junction kept 10 bases outside the gene matches. The CDR3: CATRKGQGVNNEQFF. CDR3 coding DNA: TGTGCCACCCGAAAGGGACAGGGGGTCAACAATGAGCAGTTCTTC.

The chain couples TRBV29-1 to TRBJ2-7; D not resolved. Trimming removed 7 bases from V and 1 base from J, with 11 bases in between. CDR1 SQVTM and CDR2 ANQGSEA come from the germline V gene. The CDR3 loop spans 12 amino acids. The CDR3 loop is CSAVSRSYEQYF. As DNA, the CDR3 is TGCAGCGCTGTTTCTCGTTCCTACGAGCAGTACTTC.

This chain uses TRBV6-2 or TRBV6-3 with TRBJ2-7; 8 positions match TRBD1. The CDR3 has 16 residues. The junction had 8 bases not matched to a gene; V was cut back by 0 bases and J by 4 bases. Germline V gene lookup returns CDR1 MNHEY and CDR2 SVGEGT. CDR3 protein: CASSYSRQGSWYEQYF. In DNA form, the CDR3 reads TGTGCCAGCAGTTACTCCCGACAGGGGAGTTGGTACGAGCAGTACTTC.